The clone carrying this TCR beta chain has only one observation. Its specificity is unknown. This entry comes from a study of T cell responses to AZD1222 COVID-19 vaccine. CDR1 and CDR2 (germline): MNHEY, SVGAGI. The V gene end was trimmed by 7 bases and the J gene end by 7 bases; junction bases not matched to a gene: 13. The CDR3 has 15 residues. Overall study results and limits: Females made up more of the donors, who were largely white British, and clonal diversity may have come out too low. Spike was spanned by vaccine-associated CD4 TCRs, which were dominant at 160-218 and 743-854.

The method was immunoSEQ multiplex PCR; TCRdb's version includes in-frame clones alone and lacks a portion of them. The sample shows fewer than 110,000 clones, approximately 90% of them seen only once. The sequences come from peripheral blood, collected 28 days after the second AZD1222 dose. The TCR sequence derives from an adult who received the AZD1222 COVID-19 vaccine. The V gene is TRBV6-5, the J gene TRBJ1-5, with TRBD1 matching over 7 bases. The CDR3 DNA reads TGTGCCAGCACGATACAGAGGGGGCGCAGCCAGCCCCAGCATTTT. Amino acid sequence: CASTIQRGRSQPQHF.